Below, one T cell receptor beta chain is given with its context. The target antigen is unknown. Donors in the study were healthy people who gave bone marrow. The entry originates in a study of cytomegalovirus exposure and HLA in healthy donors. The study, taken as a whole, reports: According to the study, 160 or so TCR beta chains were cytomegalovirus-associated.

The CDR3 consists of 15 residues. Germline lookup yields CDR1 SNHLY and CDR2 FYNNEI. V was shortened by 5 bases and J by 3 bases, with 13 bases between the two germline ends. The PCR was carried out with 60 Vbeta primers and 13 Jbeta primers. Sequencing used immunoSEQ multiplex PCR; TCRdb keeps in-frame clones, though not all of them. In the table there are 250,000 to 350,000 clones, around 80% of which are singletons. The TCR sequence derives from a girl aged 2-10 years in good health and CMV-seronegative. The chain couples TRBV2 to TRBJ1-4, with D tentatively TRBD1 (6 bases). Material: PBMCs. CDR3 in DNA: TGTGCCAGCAGTCCCCTCGGACAGCCTAATGAAAAACTGTTTTTT. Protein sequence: CASSPLGQPNEKLFF.